The text below deals with one T cell receptor (beta chain). The authors' processing: Reference gene primer amplification in the assay estimated nucleated cell counts. Measured with immunoSEQ multiplex PCR; TCRdb has only the in-frame clones, and not every one. The D gene and trimming were derived from the DNA, and the V and J assignments and clone size from that table. The profile shows around 7,000 clones, approximately 90% of them singletons. Trimming took off 3 bases at V and 4 bases at J, with 22 bases between the two ends. This CDR3 region has 17 residues. In germline, CDR1 is SGHDT, CDR2 YYEEEE. This specimen belongs to a study of blood T cell repertoires in COVID-19. Across the whole study: From T cells, B-cell-depleted T cells, or PBMCs came the material, which was cDNA or gDNA.

Sequenced input: peripheral blood. This chain joins TRBV5-6 and TRBJ1-2, with D possibly TRBD1 on 6 matching bases. This clonotype was obtained from a human donor in a cohort sampled during active COVID-19. CDR3 region: CASSWTFRTGSRYGYTF. CDR3 bases: TGTGCCAGCAGCTGGACGTTTCGTACAGGGTCCCGCTATGGCTACACCTTC.